A single sample is the source of the 8 T cell receptor beta chains below, sequenced in a study of OX40 agonist ivuxolimab in advanced cancers. Using immunoSEQ multiplex PCR, the repertoire was profiled, and TCRdb retains in-frame clones only, with some absent. The profile shows 40,000 or so clones, nearly 85% of them singletons. The sample consisted of CD4+ or CD8+ T cells sorted from blood, taken in a trial of the OX40 agonist ivuxolimab. All receptors derive from an adult with an advanced solid tumor such as melanoma, head and neck, liver or kidney cancer.

The gene calls are TRBV19 and TRBJ1-1, with D possibly being TRBD1 (5 bases). Germline V gene lookup returns CDR1 LNHDA and CDR2 SQIVND (reference sequence). The CDR3 contains 14 residues. Trimming pared 6 bases from V and 1 base from J, leaving 12 bases between. The CDR3 nucleotides read TGTGCCAGTAGGGAACAGGTAAAGAACACTGAAGCTTTCTTT. Its protein product is CASREQVKNTEAFF.

The V and J genes are TRBV6-1 and TRBJ2-2, with D perhaps TRBD2 (6 bases). Germline CDR1 reads MNHNS; CDR2 reads SASEGT. The CDR3 consists of 13 residues. V lost 2 bases, J lost 7 bases, and 8 bases lay in between. The CDR3 sequence: CASSESGDGELFF. The CDR3 DNA reads as TGTGCCAGCAGTGAATCGGGGGACGGGGAGCTGTTTTTT.

The chain couples TRBV5-4 to TRBJ1-1, with D uncertain. Germline V gives CDR1 SGHNT, CDR2 YYREEE (reference sequence). Trimming removed 4 bases at V and 5 bases at J, with 18 bases between. The CDR3 is 15 residues long. The CDR3 DNA follows: TGTGCCAGCAGCCGAGACCTTGGGTTTAGGACTGAAGCTTTCTTT. Translation gives CASSRDLGFRTEAFF.

The V gene is TRBV2, the J gene TRBJ1-2; D call uncertain. V lost 0 bases and J lost 2, with 4 bases in between. Germline-derived CDR1 and CDR2 are SNHLY and FYNNEI. The CDR3 consists of 13 residues. The CDR3 region is CASSEAQNYGYTF. CDR3 bases: TGTGCCAGCAGTGAAGCCCAGAACTATGGCTACACCTTC. Complete variable domain (other parts from reference TRBV2 and TRBJ1-2): EPEVTQTPSHQVTQMGQEVILRCVPISNHLYFYWYRQILGQKVEFLVSFYNNEISEKSEIFDDQFSVERPDGSNFTLKIRSTKLEDSAMYFCASSEAQNYGYTFGSGTRLTVV.

The chain couples TRBV4-2 to TRBJ2-1; TRBD1 matches at 9 bases. The CDR3 consists of 14 residues. From germline, CDR1 is LGHNA and CDR2 YNFKEQ. V dropped 5 bases and J dropped 10; count of bases not matched to a gene: 9. CDR3 in DNA: TGTGCCAGCAGCTCCCCGAGACAGGGGGGCGAGCAGTTCTTC. It is translated as CASSSPRQGGEQFF.

This clone is a singleton in its sample. This rearrangement joins TRBV7-3 to TRBJ2-7; 11 positions match TRBD2. CDR1 and CDR2 from the germline V gene are SGHTA and FQGTGA. Trimming removed 3 bases from V and 5 bases from J; junction bases left unmatched: 6. CDR3 size: 15 residues. CDR3 in DNA: TGTGCCAGCAGCTTGACGACTAGCGGGGTGCACGAGCAGTACTTC. Protein: CASSLTTSGVHEQYF. The whole variable domain, filled in from reference TRBV7-3 and TRBJ2-7, reads GAGVSQTPSNKVTEKGKYVELRCDPISGHTALYWYRQSLGQGPEFLIYFQGTGAADDSGLPNDRFFAVRPEGSVSTLKIQRTERGDSAVYLCASSLTTSGVHEQYFGPGTRLTVT.

The rearrangement uses TRBV2 and TRBJ2-7; TRBD2 matches 12 bases. Trimming took 5 bases from V and 1 from J; bases not matched to a gene: 6. This CDR3 comprises 16 residues. The germline CDR1 and CDR2 sequences are SNHLY and FYNNEI. The CDR3 region is CASSLLAGGPSYEQYF. CDR3 coding DNA: TGTGCCAGCAGTCTGCTAGCGGGAGGGCCGTCCTACGAGCAGTACTTC.

The rearrangement links TRBV30 to TRBJ2-2; the D gene is possibly TRBD2 (5 bases). V lost 0 bases to trimming and J lost 3 bases, with 11 bases between them. CDR3 size: 15 residues. Germline CDR1 is GTSNPN and CDR2 is SVGIG (reference sequence). In DNA, the CDR3 is TGTGCCTGGAGTGTAGCGGAATTGGACACCGGGGAGCTGTTTTTT. This codes for CAWSVAELDTGELFF.